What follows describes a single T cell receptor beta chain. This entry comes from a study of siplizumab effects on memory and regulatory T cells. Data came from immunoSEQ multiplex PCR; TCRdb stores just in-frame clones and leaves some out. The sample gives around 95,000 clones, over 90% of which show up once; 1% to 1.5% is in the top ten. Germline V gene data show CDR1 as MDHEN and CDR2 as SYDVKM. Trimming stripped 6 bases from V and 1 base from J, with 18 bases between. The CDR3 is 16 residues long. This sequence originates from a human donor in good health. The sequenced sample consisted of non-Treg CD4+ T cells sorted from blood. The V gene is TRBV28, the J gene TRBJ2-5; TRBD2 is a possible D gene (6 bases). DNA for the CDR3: TGTGCCAGCAGCTCCCCGGCGGGAACCTTCCAAGAGACCCAGTACTTC. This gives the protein CASSSPAGTFQETQYF.